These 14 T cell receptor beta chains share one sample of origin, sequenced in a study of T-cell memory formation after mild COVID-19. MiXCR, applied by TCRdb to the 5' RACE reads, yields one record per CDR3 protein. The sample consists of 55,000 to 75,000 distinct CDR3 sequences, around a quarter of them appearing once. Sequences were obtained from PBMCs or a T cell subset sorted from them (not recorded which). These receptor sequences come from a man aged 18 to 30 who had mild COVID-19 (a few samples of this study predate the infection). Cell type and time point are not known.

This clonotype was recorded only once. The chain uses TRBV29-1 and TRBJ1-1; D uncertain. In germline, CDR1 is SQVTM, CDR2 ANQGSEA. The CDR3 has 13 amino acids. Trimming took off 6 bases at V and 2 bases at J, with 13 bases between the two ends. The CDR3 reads CSVTRGYNTEAFF. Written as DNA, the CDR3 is TGCAGCGTAACCCGGGGTTATAACACTGAAGCTTTCTTT.

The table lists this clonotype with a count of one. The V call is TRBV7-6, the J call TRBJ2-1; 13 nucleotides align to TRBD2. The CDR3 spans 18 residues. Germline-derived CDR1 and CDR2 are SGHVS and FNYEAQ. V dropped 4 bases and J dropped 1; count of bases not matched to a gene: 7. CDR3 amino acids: CASSSGLAGTQSYNEQFF. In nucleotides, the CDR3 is TGTGCCAGCAGCTCGGGACTAGCGGGGACTCAGTCCTACAATGAGCAGTTCTTC.

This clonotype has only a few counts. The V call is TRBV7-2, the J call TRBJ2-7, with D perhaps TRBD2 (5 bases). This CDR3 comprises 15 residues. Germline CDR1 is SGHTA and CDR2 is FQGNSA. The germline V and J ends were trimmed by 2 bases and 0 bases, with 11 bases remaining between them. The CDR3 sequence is CASSLSERSSYEQYF. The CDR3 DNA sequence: TGTGCCAGCAGCTTATCCGAGCGGTCCTCCTACGAGCAGTACTTC.

For the CDR3, the DNA is TGTGCCAGCTCACCACGACGCAGCCACACAGATACGCAGTATTTT. This codes for CASSPRRSHTDTQYF. The chain uses TRBV18 and TRBJ2-3; no reliable D call. The ends were cut back, 1 base at V and 2 bases at J, with 10 bases in the middle. Germline loops: CDR1 KGHSH, CDR2 LQKENI. CDR3 length: 15 residues.

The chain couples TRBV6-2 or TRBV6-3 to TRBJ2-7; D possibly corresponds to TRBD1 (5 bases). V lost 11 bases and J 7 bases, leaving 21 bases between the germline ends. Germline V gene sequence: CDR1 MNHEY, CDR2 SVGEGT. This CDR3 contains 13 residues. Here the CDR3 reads CAANPGIGGEQYF. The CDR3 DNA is TGTGCCGCTAATCCAGGGATCGGTGGGGAGCAGTACTTC.

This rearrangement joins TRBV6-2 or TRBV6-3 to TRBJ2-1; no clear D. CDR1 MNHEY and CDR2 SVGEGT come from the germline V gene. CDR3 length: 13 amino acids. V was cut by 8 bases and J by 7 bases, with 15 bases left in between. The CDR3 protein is CASGYGAGNEQFF. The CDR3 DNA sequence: TGTGCCAGCGGATACGGAGCTGGGAATGAGCAGTTCTTC.

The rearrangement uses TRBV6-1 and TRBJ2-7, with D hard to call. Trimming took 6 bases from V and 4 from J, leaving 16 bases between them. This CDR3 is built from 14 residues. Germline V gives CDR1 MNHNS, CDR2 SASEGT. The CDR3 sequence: CASSTYPGSYEQYV. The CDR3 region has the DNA TGTGCCAGCAGCACTTATCCAGGTAGTTACGAGCAGTACGTC.

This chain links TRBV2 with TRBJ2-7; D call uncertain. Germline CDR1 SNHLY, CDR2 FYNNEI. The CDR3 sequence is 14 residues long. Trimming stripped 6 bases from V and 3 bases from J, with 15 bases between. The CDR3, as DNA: TGTGCCAGCAGCTATACCTCGACCGTCTACGAGCAGTACTTC. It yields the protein CASSYTSTVYEQYF.

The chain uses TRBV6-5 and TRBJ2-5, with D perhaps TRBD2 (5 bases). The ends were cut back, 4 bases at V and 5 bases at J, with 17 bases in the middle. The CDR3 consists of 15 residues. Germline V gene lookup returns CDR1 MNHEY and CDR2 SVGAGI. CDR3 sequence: CASSSGPDFEETQYF. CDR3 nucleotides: TGTGCCAGCAGTTCCGGTCCGGACTTTGAGGAGACCCAGTACTTC.

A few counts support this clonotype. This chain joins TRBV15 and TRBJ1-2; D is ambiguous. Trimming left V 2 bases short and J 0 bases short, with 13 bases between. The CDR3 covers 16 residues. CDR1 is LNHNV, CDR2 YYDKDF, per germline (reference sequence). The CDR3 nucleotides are TGTGCCACCAGCAGACTTGGAGGGCTATCTAACTATGGCTACACCTTC. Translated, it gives CATSRLGGLSNYGYTF.

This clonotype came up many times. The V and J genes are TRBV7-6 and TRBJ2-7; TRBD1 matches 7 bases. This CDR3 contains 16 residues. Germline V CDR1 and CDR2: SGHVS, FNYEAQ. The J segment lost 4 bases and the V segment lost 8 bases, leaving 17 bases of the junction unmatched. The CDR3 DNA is TGTGCCAGCGCCCTGGAGACAGGGCCTTACTCTTACGAGCAGTACTTC. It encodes CASALETGPYSYEQYF. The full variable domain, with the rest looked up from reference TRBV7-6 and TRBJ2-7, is GAGVSQSPRYKVTKRGQDVALRCDPISGHVSLYWYRQALGQGPEFLTYFNYEAQQDKSGLPNDRFSAERPEGSISTLTIQRTEQRDSAMYRCASALETGPYSYEQYFGPGTRLTVT.

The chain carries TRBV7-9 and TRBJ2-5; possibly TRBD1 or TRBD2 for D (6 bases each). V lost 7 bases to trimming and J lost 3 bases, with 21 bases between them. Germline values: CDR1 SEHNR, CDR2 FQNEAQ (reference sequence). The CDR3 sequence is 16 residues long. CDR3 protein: CASTLPRGDSEETQYF. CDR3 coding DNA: TGTGCCAGCACCCTCCCGAGGGGGGACTCTGAAGAGACCCAGTACTTC.

The chain's CDR3 is CASSGREDSFAEAFF. The CDR3 DNA sequence: TGCGCCAGCAGCGGGCGAGAGGACAGTTTTGCTGAAGCTTTCTTT. The V gene is TRBV5-1, the J gene TRBJ1-1, with D perhaps TRBD1 (6 bases). CDR3 length: 15 residues. With 4 bases removed from V and 6 bases from J, the gap between germline ends came to 19 bases. Germline V CDR1 and CDR2: SGHRS, YFSETQ.

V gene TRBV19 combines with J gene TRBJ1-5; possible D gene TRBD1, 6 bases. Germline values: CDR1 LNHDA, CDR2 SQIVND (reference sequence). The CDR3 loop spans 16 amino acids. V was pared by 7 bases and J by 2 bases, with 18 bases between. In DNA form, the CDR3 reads TGTGCCAGTACCCCATCGTGGCAGGGGCGCAATCAGCCCCAGCATTTT. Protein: CASTPSWQGRNQPQHF.